The TCR beta chain under discussion was sequenced for a study of technical replicates of blood from a few donors. Here immunoSEQ multiplex PCR was the method, and the copy in TCRdb shows in-frame clones only, minus some. The table records tens of thousands of clones, 96% of them present only once. Germline V gives CDR1 MGHDK, CDR2 SYGVNS. Trimming stripped 7 bases from V and 0 bases from J, with 6 bases between. The CDR3 covers 12 residues. The sequence derives from a human donor in good health. Sequenced material: T cells isolated from PBMCs. The chain employs TRBV25-1 and TRBJ1-2; D is ambiguous. Here the CDR3 reads CASKTANYGYTF. In DNA form, the CDR3 reads TGTGCCAGCAAAACGGCTAACTATGGCTACACCTTC.